These 29 T cell receptor beta chains were sequenced from one sample in a study of metastatic and nonmetastatic thyroid tumors. Patients were all untreated before their thyroid surgery. TCRdb re-analyzed the PCR reads through MiXCR. The table includes 30,000 to 45,000 clones, about a fifth detected once. The sequenced sample was blood. All receptors come from a female donor with papillary thyroid cancer or a benign thyroid nodule (not recorded which). Some clones in this sample may be carry-over from other donors' samples.

The sample holds a few counts of this clone. Likely a read error: the CDR3 ends without its conserved phenylalanine or tryptophan. The chain joins TRBV6-4 to TRBJ2-5; tentatively, D is TRBD1 (6 bases). The tail of the sequence fits TRBJ2-1 better, so the J call may be wrong. The germline gives CDR1 MRHNA, CDR2 SNTAGT. This CDR3 contains 15 residues. CDR3 loop: CASSVRAGANDEQFS. The CDR3 coding sequence is TGTGCCAGCAGTGTTAGGGCAGGGGCCAACGATGAGCAGTTCTCC.

This rearrangement joins TRBV20-1 to TRBJ1-1, with D uncertain. CDR1 DFQATT and CDR2 SNEGSKA come from the germline V gene (reference sequence). V dropped 3 bases and J dropped 1 base, with 15 bases sitting between them. This CDR3 has 15 residues. CDR3 nucleotide sequence: TGCAGTGCTAGCCCCGAGTTCTTTGGGAACACTGAAGCTTTCTTT. It codes for CSASPEFFGNTEAFF.

In this sample, this clone turned up many times. J is TRBJ2-1 and V is TRBV3-1, with unresolved D. CDR1 and CDR2 (germline): LGHDT, YNNKEL (reference sequence). Trimming cost V 0 bases and J 1 base, with 7 bases left between them. The CDR3 covers 15 residues. This CDR3 reads CASSQDSNSYNEQFF. The DNA for the CDR3 is TGTGCCAGCAGCCAAGACAGTAATTCCTACAATGAGCAGTTCTTC.

Only a few counts were recorded for this clone. The sample has other DNA sequences that encode this CDR3 too. The gene calls are TRBV24-1 and TRBJ1-2, with D maybe TRBD1 (5 bases). This CDR3 contains 18 residues. Germline CDR1 KGHDR, CDR2 SFDVKD. V gave up 2 bases and J gave up 4 bases, with 22 bases separating them. The CDR3 DNA reads as TGTGCCACCAGTGATTCACATAGACAGTCAATCCCTTTCTATGGCTACACCTTC. Its protein product is CATSDSHRQSIPFYGYTF.

In the case of this clone: Possible read error: a much larger clone is one base away. The CDR3 here is CATRGGDEQYF. In DNA, the CDR3 is TGTGCCACCCGGGGGGGGGACGAGCAGTACTTC. The chain links TRBV10-3 to TRBJ2-7; 8 positions match TRBD2. V lost 10 bases and J lost 5; bases outside the gene matches: 4. CDR3 length: 11 amino acids. Germline V gene lookup returns CDR1 ENHRY and CDR2 SYGVKD.

A note on this clone: The junction and the germline gene differ at one end; a read error may be behind it. V gene TRBV5-4 combines with J gene TRBJ2-7; 11 bases match TRBD2. CDR3 size: 14 residues. Germline CDR1 reads SGHNT; CDR2 reads YYREEE (reference sequence). CDR3 DNA: TGTTCCAGCAGGCTAGCGGGAGGTTCCTACGAGCAGTACTTC. Residues: CSSRLAGGSYEQYF.

As regards this clone: The junction differs from germline at one of its ends, possibly a read error. This chain connects TRBV27 to TRBJ2-2; 10 bases line up with TRBD2. The germline CDR1 and CDR2 sequences are MNHEY and SMNVEV (reference sequence). CDR3 length: 15 residues. As DNA, the CDR3 is TGTGCCAGCAGACGAGCGGGAGGGAACACAGGGGAGCTGTTTTTT. The encoded protein is CASRRAGGNTGELFF.

The gene calls are TRBV7-9 and TRBJ2-2; no clear D gene. The germline CDR1 and CDR2 sequences are SEHNR and FQNEAQ (reference sequence). V was pared by 4 bases and J by 3 bases, with 12 bases between. The CDR3 totals 15 residues. The CDR3 here is CASSSTWADTGELFF. As DNA, the CDR3 is TGTGCCAGCAGCTCCACCTGGGCGGACACCGGGGAGCTGTTTTTT.

The J gene is TRBJ2-7, the V gene TRBV6-2 or TRBV6-3; the D is unclear. The CDR3 loop spans 12 amino acids. Trimming took off 2 bases at V and 3 bases at J, with 5 bases between the two ends. CDR1 is MNHEY, CDR2 SVGEGT, per germline. CDR3 residues: CASSYGNYEQYF. CDR3 sequence (DNA): TGTGCCAGCAGTTACGGAAACTACGAGCAGTACTTC.

This clone was seen at least ten times. The genes are TRBV9 and TRBJ2-4; 8 nucleotides align to TRBD1. Germline lookup yields CDR1 SGDLS and CDR2 YYNGEE. Trimming took 3 bases from V and 10 from J; bases not matched to a gene: 6. CDR3 length equals 13 residues. The CDR3 bases are TGTGCCAGCAGCGAGGAAGGACAGGGAATTCAGTACTTC. Its protein product is CASSEEGQGIQYF.

This clone was observed a few times. The junction departs from the called germline gene at one end, perhaps through a read error. Other DNA sequences in the same sample also yield this CDR3. The V and J genes are TRBV29-1 and TRBJ2-3, with 12 bases matching TRBD2. Germline loops: CDR1 SQVTM, CDR2 ANQGSEA. The CDR3 runs to 14 residues. DNA of the CDR3: TGCAGCGCGCTAGCGGGAGGGAGCACAGATACTCAGTATTTT. The encoded protein is CSALAGGSTDTQYF.

The chain employs TRBV28 and TRBJ1-5, with 7 bases that match TRBD1. Germline CDR1 is MDHEN and CDR2 is SYDVKM. There are 16 residues in the CDR3. Losses at the gene ends were 6 bases for V and 7 bases for J; bases not matched to a gene: 15. This CDR3 is CASSAREQGGVQPQHF. The CDR3 coding sequence is TGTGCCAGCAGCGCCCGGGAGCAGGGGGGCGTCCAGCCCCAGCATTTT.

This clone has just a few counts. The chain combines TRBV5-1 with TRBJ2-7; the match to TRBD2 covers 12 bases. V lost 4 bases to trimming and J lost 2 bases; unmatched junction nucleotides: 1. Germline V gene data show CDR1 as SGHRS and CDR2 as YFSETQ. The CDR3 sequence is 14 residues long. CDR3 sequence: CASSASGRAYEQYF. Written as DNA, the CDR3 is TGCGCCAGCAGCGCTAGCGGGAGGGCCTACGAGCAGTACTTC.

This clone was seen repeatedly, ten times or more. This sequence may be a read error, since a much larger clone differs from it by one base. The J gene is TRBJ1-1, the V gene TRBV6-1; tentative D call: TRBD1 (6 bases). This CDR3 spans 14 amino acids. The V gene's germline CDR1 is MNHNS and CDR2 SASEGT. Deletions cut 7 bases from V and 5 bases from J, with 17 bases between. The DNA for the CDR3 is TGTGCCAGCATCCCCTCAGGGGAGGTAACTGAAGCTTTCTTT. It yields the protein CASIPSGEVTEAFF.

On this clone itself: This sample also contains other DNA sequences that code for the same CDR3. The chain couples TRBV19 to TRBJ2-1, with TRBD1 identical over 8 bases. Losses at the gene ends were 7 bases for V and 7 bases for J; bases not matched to a gene: 15. The CDR3 is 16 amino acids. CDR1 and CDR2 from the germline V gene are LNHDA and SQIVND (reference sequence). CDR3 DNA sequence: TGTGCCAGTACGCCGAGCCTAGGACAGGGCATTAATGAGCAGTTCTTC. Translated, it gives CASTPSLGQGINEQFF.

The sample holds a few counts of this clone. Germline and junction disagree at one end, which may indicate a read error. The J gene is TRBJ2-6, the V gene TRBV19; possibly TRBD1 for D (6 bases). Germline V gene data show CDR1 as LNHDA and CDR2 as SQIVND (reference sequence). The CDR3 runs 13 residues. CDR3 coding DNA: TGTGCCAGTAGTATGAACCGGGACAACATCCTGACTTTC. Encoded protein: CASSMNRDNILTF.

The table lists this clone with many counts. This CDR3 fails to terminate in the conserved phenylalanine or tryptophan, so it likely reflects a read error. This chain connects TRBV5-8 to TRBJ1-2; no clear D gene. The germline V and J ends were trimmed by 2 bases and 6 bases, with 2 bases remaining between them. This CDR3 is built from 10 residues. Germline V gives CDR1 SGHTS, CDR2 YDEGEE. The CDR3 sequence: CASSFNGYTL. CDR3 bases: TGTGCCAGCAGCTTTAATGGCTACACCCTC.

This clone is medium-sized by share. For the CDR3, the DNA is TGTGCCAGCAGTGTCTCCTTTACGTATGGCTACACCTTC. Encoded protein: CASSVSFTYGYTF. The chain couples TRBV6-1 to TRBJ1-2; no clear D. CDR1 is MNHNS, CDR2 SASEGT, per germline. Trimming shortened V by 4 bases and J by 5 bases, and 11 bases separated the two germline ends. This CDR3 region has 13 residues.

This clone was seen ten or more times. This sequence may be a read error, since a much larger clone differs from it by one base. Other DNA sequences in this specimen translate into the identical CDR3. This chain joins TRBV28 and TRBJ2-5, with D perhaps being TRBD1 or TRBD2 (6 bases each). V dropped 5 bases and J dropped 3 bases, with 10 bases sitting between them. Germline values: CDR1 MDHEN, CDR2 SYDVKM. This CDR3 region has 13 residues. CDR3 DNA: TGTGCCAGCAGTCGGGGGCAGAAAGAGACCCAGTACTTC. As protein: CASSRGQKETQYF.

This clone was observed many times. The sample has other DNA sequences that encode this CDR3 too. This chain links TRBV29-1 with TRBJ1-5; the D is unclear. CDR1 and CDR2 from the germline V gene are SQVTM and ANQGSEA. V lost 5 bases to trimming and J lost 4 bases, with 9 bases between them. The CDR3 is 12 residues long. DNA for the CDR3: TGCAGCGTTCGAGGTGAGAATCAGCCCCAGCATTTT. It encodes CSVRGENQPQHF.

Relative to its sample, this clone is medium-sized (0.01 to 0.1%). Other DNA sequences in this specimen translate into the identical CDR3. The chain links TRBV27 to TRBJ2-7; D call uncertain. The CDR3 has 14 amino acids. Germline CDR1 reads MNHEY; CDR2 reads SMNVEV (reference sequence). Trimming removed 5 bases from V and 5 bases from J, with 16 bases in between. DNA for the CDR3: TGTGCCAGCAGTAGGCGGAACTTCGTGGACGAGCAGTACTTC. It specifies CASSRRNFVDEQYF.

There are many counts of this clone. This sequence joins TRBV2 and TRBJ2-5, with D perhaps matching TRBD2 (5 bases). This CDR3 is 13 amino acids long. V was shortened by 4 bases and J by 4 bases, with 10 bases between the two germline ends. Germline V lookup: CDR1 SNHLY, CDR2 FYNNEI. In DNA form, the CDR3 reads TGTGCCAGCAGTGGGACTCTAGGAGAGACCCAGTACTTC. It codes for CASSGTLGETQYF.

Of note for this clone: The identical CDR3 is also encoded by other nucleotide sequences in the sample. V is TRBV14 and J is TRBJ2-2; a weak D match, TRBD2 (5 bases). CDR1 is SGHDN, CDR2 FVKESK, per germline. V lost 0 bases, J lost 1 base, and 6 bases lay in between. The CDR3 spans 15 residues. CDR3 coding DNA: TGTGCCAGCAGCCAAGAACTAGGGAACACCGGGGAGCTGTTTTTT. Amino acid sequence: CASSQELGNTGELFF.

This clone was seen at least ten times. CDR3 residues: CASSESGGGHNEQFF. In nucleotides, the CDR3 is TGTGCCAGCAGTGAATCTGGAGGTGGACACAATGAGCAGTTCTTC. The chain links TRBV6-4 to TRBJ2-1, with TRBD2 as a possible D gene (5 bases). V shed 3 bases and J shed 5 bases, with 14 bases lying between them. CDR1 MRHNA and CDR2 SNTAGT come from the germline V gene. The CDR3 contains 15 residues.

Only one count was recorded for this clone. The V call is TRBV4-2, the J call TRBJ2-7; a possible D gene is TRBD1 (6 bases). The CDR3 is 12 residues long. Per germline, CDR1 LGHNA and CDR2 YNFKEQ. The ends were cut back, 4 bases at V and 7 bases at J, with 11 bases in the middle. CDR3 coding DNA: TGTGCCAGCAGCCCTCCAGGGACAGAGCAGTACTTC. It codes for CASSPPGTEQYF.

The chain is built from TRBV11-2 and TRBJ2-3, with D possibly matching TRBD2 (6 bases). Germline CDR1 is SGHAT and CDR2 is FQNNGV. The CDR3 contains 15 residues. V was cut by 5 bases and J by 0 bases, with 12 bases left in between. The CDR3: CASSPDYLSTDTQYF. The CDR3 DNA sequence: TGTGCCAGCAGCCCGGACTATCTTAGCACAGATACGCAGTATTTT.

This clone is medium-sized in the sample. The chain employs TRBV6-1 and TRBJ1-1; 10 bases are shared with TRBD1. Trimming cost V 10 bases and J 0 bases; bases outside gene matches: 5. There are 14 residues in the CDR3. Germline-derived CDR1 and CDR2 are MNHNS and SASEGT. The CDR3 protein is CAIRQGALNTEAFF. The CDR3 nucleotides are TGTGCCATCCGACAGGGGGCTCTGAACACTGAAGCTTTCTTT.

This chain links TRBV12-3 or TRBV12-4 with TRBJ2-7, with D perhaps matching TRBD2 (6 bases). Trimming took off 5 bases at V and 1 base at J, with 15 bases between the two ends. The CDR3 extends over 15 amino acids. CDR3 in DNA: TGTGCCAGCAGTGTGGGACTCCGCGGGTCCTACGAGCAGTACTTC. Its translation is CASSVGLRGSYEQYF.

This clone appeared many times. The chain recombines TRBV28 with TRBJ1-1; D ambiguous. V lost 1 base and J 4 bases, leaving 1 base between the germline ends. Germline V gene data show CDR1 as MDHEN and CDR2 as SYDVKM. The CDR3 runs 11 residues. The CDR3 reads CASSLSTEAFF. The CDR3 DNA follows: TGTGCCAGCAGTTTATCCACTGAAGCTTTCTTT.